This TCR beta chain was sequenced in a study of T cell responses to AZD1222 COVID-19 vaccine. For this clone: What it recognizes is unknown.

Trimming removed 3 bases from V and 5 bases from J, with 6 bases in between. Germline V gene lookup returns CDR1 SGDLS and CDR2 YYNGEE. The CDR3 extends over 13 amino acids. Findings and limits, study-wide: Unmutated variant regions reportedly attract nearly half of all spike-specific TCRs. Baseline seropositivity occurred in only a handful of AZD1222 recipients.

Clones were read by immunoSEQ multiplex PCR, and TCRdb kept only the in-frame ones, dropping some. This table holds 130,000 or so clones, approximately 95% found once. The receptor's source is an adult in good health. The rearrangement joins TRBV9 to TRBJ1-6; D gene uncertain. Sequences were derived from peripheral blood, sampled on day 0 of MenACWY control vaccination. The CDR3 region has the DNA TGTGCCAGCAGCGGCCAGAATAATTCACCCCTCCACTTT. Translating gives CASSGQNNSPLHF.